A selection of T cell receptor beta chains follows, all from one sample in a study of T cell responses to AZD1222 COVID-19 vaccine. TCRdb keeps only in-frame clones here, not all; method: immunoSEQ multiplex PCR. The sample includes under 150,000 clones, roughly 90% of them seen just once. The sequenced sample was peripheral blood, obtained on day 0 of MenACWY control vaccination. Source of these receptors: an adult in good health. The CDR3 runs from the conserved cysteine through the conserved F or W. The D gene is left open where the match is weak. Clone sizes are given selectively: once, few, many, or a class where the clone is expanded.

clone_size	v_call	d_call	j_call	cdr3_nt	cdr3_aa
.	TRBV5-6	.	TRBJ1-4	TGTGCCAGCAGCTTGGTGGGGGGCGAAGAAAAACTGTTTTTT	CASSLVGGEEKLFF
.	TRBV27	.	TRBJ2-7	TGTGCCAGCAGTTTGCGCTCGGGGGATTTGTCCTACGAGCAGTACTTC	CASSLRSGDLSYEQYF
.	TRBV11-2	.	TRBJ2-1	TGTGCCAGCAGCGCCCTAGCGCACAATGAGCAGTTCTTC	CASSALAHNEQFF
.	TRBV6-4	.	TRBJ1-5	TGTGCCAGCAGTCCGGAAGTAAATCAGCCCCAGCATTTT	CASSPEVNQPQHF
.	TRBV5-6	.	TRBJ2-7	TGTGCCAGCAGCTTAGGGACTGGTGCCTACGAGCAGTACTTC	CASSLGTGAYEQYF
.	TRBV30	.	TRBJ2-5	TGTGCCTGGAGTGCGGTGAAAGAGACCCAGTACTTC	CAWSAVKETQYF
.	TRBV2	TRBD1	TRBJ1-4	TGTGCCAGCACTCTACAGGGGAATAATGAAAAACTGTTTTTT	CASTLQGNNEKLFF
.	TRBV7-9	.	TRBJ1-5	TGTGCCAGCAGCTCCACAAATCAGCCCCAGCATTTT	CASSSTNQPQHF
.	TRBV5-4	.	TRBJ2-1	TGTGCCAGCAGCTTTCCCCAGCAGGGGCTAGAGCAGTTCTTC	CASSFPQQGLEQFF
once	TRBV12-3/TRBV12-4	.	TRBJ1-2	TGTGCCAGCAGTCCCCTGACAGATTATGGCTACACCTTC	CASSPLTDYGYTF
once	TRBV5-4	.	TRBJ1-2	TGTGCCAGCAGCTTGACAGGGTATCGGGGCTACACCTTC	CASSLTGYRGYTF
once	TRBV9	.	TRBJ1-6	TGTGCCAGCAGCGTACAGGGTGATCGTAATAATTCACCCCTCCACTTT	CASSVQGDRNNSPLHF
.	TRBV25-1	.	TRBJ1-2	TGTGCCAGCAGAGGCCAGGTGGTTCTGGATGGCTACACCTTC	CASRGQVVLDGYTF
.	TRBV19	.	TRBJ2-1	TGTGCCAGTAGTCCCCCCCGGGGCGAGAGCTCCTACAATGAGCAGTTCTTC	CASSPPRGESSYNEQFF
.	TRBV6-2/TRBV6-3	TRBD2	TRBJ2-7	TGTGCCAGCAGTCGGACTAGCGGGACGACCTACGAGCAGTACTTC	CASSRTSGTTYEQYF
.	TRBV9	.	TRBJ2-1	TGTGCCAGCAGCGCCAGTACCTACAATGAGCAGTTCTTC	CASSASTYNEQFF
.	TRBV5-1	TRBD2	TRBJ2-2	TGCGCCAGCAGCTTGGTGGCGGGAGGGCTCGGCGGGGAGCTGTTTTTT	CASSLVAGGLGGELFF
.	TRBV6-1	.	TRBJ1-3	TGTGCCAGCAGTGAAGCCGGACCCCCTGGAAACACCATATATTTT	CASSEAGPPGNTIYF
.	TRBV4-3	.	TRBJ1-5	TGCGCCAGCAGCCAAGATAAATCCCAGCCCCAGCATTTT	CASSQDKSQPQHF
once	TRBV12-3/TRBV12-4	.	TRBJ2-2	TGTGCCAGCAGTGTCGGGGAGGAGCTGTTTTTT	CASSVGEELFF
.	TRBV14	.	TRBJ2-1	TGTGCCAGCAGCCTTAGCAGGGTTGAGCAGTTCTTC	CASSLSRVEQFF
.	TRBV6-5	.	TRBJ1-5	TGTGCCAGCAGTTCACGGGGTTTGGCACAGCCCCAGCATTTT	CASSSRGLAQPQHF
.	TRBV15	.	TRBJ1-3	TGTGCCACCAGCATGGGGTTTCTCGGAAACACCATATATTTT	CATSMGFLGNTIYF
.	TRBV6-5	.	TRBJ1-4	TGTGCCAGCAGTTACTCGTTTGGGGGGTACGAAAAACTGTTTTTT	CASSYSFGGYEKLFF
.	TRBV19	.	TRBJ2-7	TGTGCCAGTAGTCCTTTTGACAGTAACGACGAGCAGTACTTC	CASSPFDSNDEQYF
.	TRBV20-1	TRBD1	TRBJ1-2	TGCAGTGCAGGGACAGACAATGGCTACACCTTC	CSAGTDNGYTF
.	TRBV29-1	TRBD1	TRBJ2-7	TGCAGCGTCGTCTTAGGGGGACAGACACGTTACTTC	CSVVLGGQTRYF
.	TRBV10-1	.	TRBJ1-1	TGCGCCAGCAGTGAGTCGAGAGGGGTCGGGAGTATTACTGAAGCTTTCTTT	CASSESRGVGSITEAFF
.	TRBV7-2	TRBD2	TRBJ2-3	TGTGCCAGCAGCTTATCGGCGGGAGACACAGATACGCAGTATTTT	CASSLSAGDTDTQYF
.	TRBV11-3	TRBD1	TRBJ2-5	TGTGCCAGCAGCCGACAGGGTGAGACCCAGTACTTC	CASSRQGETQYF
.	TRBV11-2	.	TRBJ2-6	TGTGCCAGCAGCTTCAAACGTCCAGAATACTCTGGGGCCAACGTCCTGACTTTC	CASSFKRPEYSGANVLTF
.	TRBV13	.	TRBJ1-3	TGTGCCAGCAGCTTAGGACAGGGCTTCTCTGGAAACACCATATATTTT	CASSLGQGFSGNTIYF
many	TRBV4-1	TRBD2	TRBJ2-2	TGCGCCAGCAGCGATCTAGCGGGAGTAGGGAACACCGGGGAGCTGTTTTTT	CASSDLAGVGNTGELFF
.	TRBV27	.	TRBJ2-1	TGTGCCAGCAGTCCCCGCGGGTTAGAGCAGTTCTTC	CASSPRGLEQFF
once	TRBV3-1/TRBV3-2	.	TRBJ2-7	TGTGCCAGCAGCCGCTACTCCTACGAGCAGTACTTC	CASSRYSYEQYF
.	TRBV2	.	TRBJ2-5	TGTGCCAGCAGTGAACAGGAGACCCAGTACTTC	CASSEQETQYF
.	TRBV29-1	.	TRBJ2-4	TGCAGCGTTGAAGAAGTAAACATTCAGTACTTC	CSVEEVNIQYF
.	TRBV29-1	.	TRBJ1-2	TGCAGCGTTGACAGGGATGGCTACACCTTC	CSVDRDGYTF
.	TRBV12-3/TRBV12-4	TRBD1	TRBJ2-3	TGTGCCAGCAGTACCCGACAGGGAGATACGCAGTATTTT	CASSTRQGDTQYF
.	TRBV5-1	.	TRBJ1-5	TGCGCCAGCAGCTTGTCAGGGTTGGGTAGCAATCAGCCCCAGCATTTT	CASSLSGLGSNQPQHF
.	TRBV7-8	TRBD1	TRBJ2-7	TGTGCCAGCAGCTTGGACAGGGAGCAGTACTTC	CASSLDREQYF